This T cell receptor (beta chain) comes out of a study of beta chain features in type 1 diabetes. Of the isolated RNA, all was reverse transcribed, and so the sequenced material was expressed TCRB transcripts. Using immunoSEQ multiplex PCR, the repertoire was profiled, and TCRdb retains in-frame clones only, with some absent. The data show about 410,000 clones, with approximately 13% seen just once and about 0.034% held by the top ten. Trimming cost V 1 base and J 10 bases, with 6 bases left between them. The CDR3 extends over 11 amino acids. Germline V gene sequence: CDR1 SGHNT, CDR2 YYREEE (reference sequence).

The chain links TRBV5-4 to TRBJ2-1, with TRBD2 as a possible D gene (5 bases). Input material: naive CD4+ T cells from blood. This TCR derives from a man aged 25 to 40 in good health. CDR3 sequence reads: CASSLQREQFF. The CDR3 region has the DNA TGTGCCAGCAGCTTGCAGCGGGAGCAGTTCTTC.